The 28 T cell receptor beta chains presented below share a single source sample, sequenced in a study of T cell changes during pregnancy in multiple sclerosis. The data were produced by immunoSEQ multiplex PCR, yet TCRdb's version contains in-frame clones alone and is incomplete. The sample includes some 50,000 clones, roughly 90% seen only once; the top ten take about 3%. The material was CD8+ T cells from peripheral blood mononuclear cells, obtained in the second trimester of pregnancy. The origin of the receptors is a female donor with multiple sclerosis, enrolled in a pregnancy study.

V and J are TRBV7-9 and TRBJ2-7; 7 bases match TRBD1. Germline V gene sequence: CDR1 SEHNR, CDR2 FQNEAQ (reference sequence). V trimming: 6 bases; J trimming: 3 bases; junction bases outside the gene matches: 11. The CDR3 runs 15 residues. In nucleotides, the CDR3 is TGTGCCAGCAGTCCCGGACAGGTGGGGTTCTACGAGCAGTACTTC. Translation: CASSPGQVGFYEQYF.

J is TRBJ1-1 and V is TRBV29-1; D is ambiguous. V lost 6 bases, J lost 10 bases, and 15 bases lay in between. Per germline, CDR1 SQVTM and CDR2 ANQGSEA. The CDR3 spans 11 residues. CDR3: CSVFYTLGAFF. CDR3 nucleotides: TGCAGCGTATTTTATACGCTAGGAGCTTTCTTT.

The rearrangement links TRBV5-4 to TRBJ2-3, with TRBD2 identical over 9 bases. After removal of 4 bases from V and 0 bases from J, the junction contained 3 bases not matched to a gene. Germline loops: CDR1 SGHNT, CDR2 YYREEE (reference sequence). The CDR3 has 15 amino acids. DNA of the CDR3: TGTGCCAGCAGCATAGCGGGGGCTAGCACAGATACGCAGTATTTT. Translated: CASSIAGASTDTQYF.

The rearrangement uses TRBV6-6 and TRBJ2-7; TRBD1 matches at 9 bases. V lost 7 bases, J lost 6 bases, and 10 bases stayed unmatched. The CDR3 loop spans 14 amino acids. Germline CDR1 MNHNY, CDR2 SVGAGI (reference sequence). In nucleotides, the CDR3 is TGTGCCAGCACACAAGGGACAGGGAGAGGCGAGCAGTACTTC. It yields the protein CASTQGTGRGEQYF.

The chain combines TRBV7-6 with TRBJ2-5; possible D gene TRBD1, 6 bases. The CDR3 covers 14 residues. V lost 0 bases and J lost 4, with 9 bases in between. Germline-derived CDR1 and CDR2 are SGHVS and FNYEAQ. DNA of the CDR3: TGTGCCAGCAGCTTAGCGACAGGTCGAGAGACCCAGTACTTC. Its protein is CASSLATGRETQYF. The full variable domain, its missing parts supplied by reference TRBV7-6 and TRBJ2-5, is GAGVSQSPRYKVTKRGQDVALRCDPISGHVSLYWYRQALGQGPEFLTYFNYEAQQDKSGLPNDRFSAERPEGSISTLTIQRTEQRDSAMYRCASSLATGRETQYFGPGTRLLVL.

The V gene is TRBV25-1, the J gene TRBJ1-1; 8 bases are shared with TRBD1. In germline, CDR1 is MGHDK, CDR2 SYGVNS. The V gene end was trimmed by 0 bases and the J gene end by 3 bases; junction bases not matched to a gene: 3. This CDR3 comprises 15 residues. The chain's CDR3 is CASSEYLTGDTEAFF. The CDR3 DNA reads TGTGCCAGCAGTGAATATTTGACAGGGGACACTGAAGCTTTCTTT. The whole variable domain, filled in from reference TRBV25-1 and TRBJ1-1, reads EADIYQTPRYLVIGTGKKITLECSQTMGHDKMYWYQQDPGMELHLIHYSYGVNSTEKGDLSSESTVSRIRTEHFPLTLESARPSHTSQYLCASSEYLTGDTEAFFGQGTRLTVV.

The CDR3 protein is CASSPTTGPYNEQFF. The CDR3, as DNA: TGTGCCAGCAGCCCGACAACAGGGCCCTACAATGAGCAGTTCTTC. V gene TRBV11-3 combines with J gene TRBJ2-1; weak D call: TRBD1 (6 bases). The CDR3 is 15 residues long. The germline CDR1 and CDR2 sequences are SGHNT and YENEEA. V lost 5 bases and J 2 bases, leaving 13 bases between the germline ends. The full variable domain, rest sourced from reference TRBV11-3 and TRBJ2-1, is EAGVVQSPRYKIIEKKQPVAFWCNPISGHNTLYWYLQNLGQGPELLIRYENEEAVDDSQLPKDRFSAERLKGVDSTLKIQPAELGDSAVYLCASSPTTGPYNEQFFGPGTRLTVL.

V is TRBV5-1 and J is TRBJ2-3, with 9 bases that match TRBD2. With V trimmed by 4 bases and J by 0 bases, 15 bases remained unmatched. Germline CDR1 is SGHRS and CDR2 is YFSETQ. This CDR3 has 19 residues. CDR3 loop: CASSPLGGSGGPSTDTQYF. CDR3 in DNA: TGCGCCAGCAGCCCCCTCGGTGGTAGCGGGGGACCAAGCACAGATACGCAGTATTTT.

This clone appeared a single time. CDR3 coding DNA: TGTGCCAGCAGCTTCACTTCCGGCGAGCAGTACTTC. Amino acid sequence: CASSFTSGEQYF. The J gene is TRBJ2-7, the V gene TRBV11-3; D not resolved. CDR1 SGHNT and CDR2 YENEEA come from the germline V gene. Trimming cost V 3 bases and J 6 bases, with 9 bases left between them. The CDR3 consists of 12 residues.

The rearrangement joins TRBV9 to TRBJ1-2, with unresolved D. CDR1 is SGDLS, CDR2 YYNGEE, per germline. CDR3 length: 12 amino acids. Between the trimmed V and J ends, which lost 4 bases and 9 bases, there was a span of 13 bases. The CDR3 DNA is TGTGCCAGCAGCCAGACTTCCACGCGCTACACCTTC. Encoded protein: CASSQTSTRYTF.

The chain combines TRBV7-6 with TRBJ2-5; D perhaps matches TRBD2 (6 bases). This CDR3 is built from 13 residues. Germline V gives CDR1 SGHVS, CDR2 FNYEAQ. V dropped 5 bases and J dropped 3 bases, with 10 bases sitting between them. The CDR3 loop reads CASSLPGEETQYF. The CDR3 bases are TGTGCCAGCAGCCTCCCGGGGGAAGAGACCCAGTACTTC. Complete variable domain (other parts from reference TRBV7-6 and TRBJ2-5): GAGVSQSPRYKVTKRGQDVALRCDPISGHVSLYWYRQALGQGPEFLTYFNYEAQQDKSGLPNDRFSAERPEGSISTLTIQRTEQRDSAMYRCASSLPGEETQYFGPGTRLLVL.

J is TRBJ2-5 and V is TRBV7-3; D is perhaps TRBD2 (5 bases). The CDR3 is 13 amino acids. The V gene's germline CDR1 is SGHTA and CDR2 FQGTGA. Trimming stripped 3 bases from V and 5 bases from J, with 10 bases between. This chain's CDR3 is CASSLEVRETQYF. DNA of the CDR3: TGTGCCAGCAGCTTGGAGGTCCGCGAGACCCAGTACTTC.

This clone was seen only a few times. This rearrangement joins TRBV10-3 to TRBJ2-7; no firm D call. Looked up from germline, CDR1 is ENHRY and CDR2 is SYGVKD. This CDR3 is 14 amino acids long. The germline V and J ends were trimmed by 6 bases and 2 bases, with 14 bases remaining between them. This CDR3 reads CAISLPGSPYEQYF. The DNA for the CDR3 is TGTGCCATCAGCCTCCCTGGCAGTCCCTACGAGCAGTACTTC.

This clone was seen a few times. CDR3 in amino acids: CASSLSENYGYTF. CDR3 coding DNA: TGTGCCAGCAGCCTTTCCGAGAACTATGGCTACACCTTC. The chain couples TRBV4-2 to TRBJ1-2; D is unresolved. This CDR3 comprises 13 residues. The germline CDR1 and CDR2 sequences are LGHNA and YNFKEQ. Trimming took off 4 bases at V and 2 bases at J, with 8 bases between the two ends.

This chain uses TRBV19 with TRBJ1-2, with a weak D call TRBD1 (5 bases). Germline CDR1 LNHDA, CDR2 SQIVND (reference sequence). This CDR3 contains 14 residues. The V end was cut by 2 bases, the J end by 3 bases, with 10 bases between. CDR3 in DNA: TGTGCCAGTAGTATACCCTCCAGGGACTATGGCTACACCTTC. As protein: CASSIPSRDYGYTF.

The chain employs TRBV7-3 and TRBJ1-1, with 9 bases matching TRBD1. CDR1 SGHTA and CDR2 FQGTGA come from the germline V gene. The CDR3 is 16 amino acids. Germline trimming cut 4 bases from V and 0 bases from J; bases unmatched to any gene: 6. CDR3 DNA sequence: TGTGCCAGCAGCTCTCACGGGACAGGGCTGAACACTGAAGCTTTCTTT. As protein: CASSSHGTGLNTEAFF.

CDR3: CASSVGSRQGDNTEAFF. As DNA, the CDR3 is TGTGCCAGCAGCGTAGGTAGTAGACAGGGTGATAACACTGAAGCTTTCTTT. This chain connects TRBV9 to TRBJ1-1, with 7 positions matching TRBD1. This CDR3 has 17 amino acids. CDR1 SGDLS and CDR2 YYNGEE come from the germline V gene. V lost 0 bases, J lost 2 bases, and 10 bases stayed unmatched.

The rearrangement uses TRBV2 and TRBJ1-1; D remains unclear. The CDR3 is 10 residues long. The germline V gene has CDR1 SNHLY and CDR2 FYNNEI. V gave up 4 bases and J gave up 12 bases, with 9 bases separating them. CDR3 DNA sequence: TGTGCCAGCAGTGGCCTCAGGACTTTCTTT. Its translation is CASSGLRTFF.

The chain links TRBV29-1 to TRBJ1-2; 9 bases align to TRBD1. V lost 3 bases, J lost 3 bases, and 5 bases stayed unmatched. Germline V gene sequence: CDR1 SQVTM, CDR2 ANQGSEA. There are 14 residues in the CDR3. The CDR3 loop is CSVEGQGRHYGYTF. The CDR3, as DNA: TGCAGCGTTGAGGGACAGGGACGGCACTATGGCTACACCTTC.

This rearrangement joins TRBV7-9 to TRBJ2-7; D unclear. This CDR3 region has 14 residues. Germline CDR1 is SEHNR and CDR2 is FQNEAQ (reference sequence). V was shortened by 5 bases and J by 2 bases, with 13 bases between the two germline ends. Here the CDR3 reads CASSRGGSAYEQYF. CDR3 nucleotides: TGTGCCAGCAGCCGCGGTGGCAGCGCCTACGAGCAGTACTTC.

In nucleotides, the CDR3 is TGTGCCAGCAGATCTTGGGGGGACAGGGAAGTTCGTGGCGACACTGAAGCTTTCTTT. This gives the protein CASRSWGDREVRGDTEAFF. The chain uses TRBV14 and TRBJ1-1, with 9 bases aligning to TRBD1. CDR1 is SGHDN and CDR2 is FVKESK in the germline V gene. The trim removed 6 bases at V and 3 bases at J, leaving 20 bases unmatched. CDR3 length: 19 amino acids.

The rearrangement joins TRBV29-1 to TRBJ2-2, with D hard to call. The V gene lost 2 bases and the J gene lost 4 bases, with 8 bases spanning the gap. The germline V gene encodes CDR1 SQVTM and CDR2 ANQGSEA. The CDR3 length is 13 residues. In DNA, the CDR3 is TGCAGCGTTGAACCCGGCGGCACCGGGGAGCTGTTTTTT. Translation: CSVEPGGTGELFF.

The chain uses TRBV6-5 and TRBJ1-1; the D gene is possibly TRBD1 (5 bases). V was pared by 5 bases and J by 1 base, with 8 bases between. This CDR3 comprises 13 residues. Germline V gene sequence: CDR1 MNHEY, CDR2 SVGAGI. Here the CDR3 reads CASSPGENTEAFF. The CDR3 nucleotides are TGTGCCAGCAGTCCGGGGGAGAACACTGAAGCTTTCTTT.

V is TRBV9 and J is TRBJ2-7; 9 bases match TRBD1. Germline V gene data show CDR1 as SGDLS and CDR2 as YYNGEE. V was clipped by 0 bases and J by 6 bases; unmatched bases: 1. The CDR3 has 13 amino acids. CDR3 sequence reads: CASSVGTGAEQYF. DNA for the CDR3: TGTGCCAGCAGCGTAGGGACAGGGGCCGAGCAGTACTTC.

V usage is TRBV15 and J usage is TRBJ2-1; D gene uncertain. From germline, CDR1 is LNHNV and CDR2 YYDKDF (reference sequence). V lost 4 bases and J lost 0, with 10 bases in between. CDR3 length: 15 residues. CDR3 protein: CATSIEQSSYNEQFF. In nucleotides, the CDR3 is TGTGCCACCAGCATCGAGCAAAGCTCCTACAATGAGCAGTTCTTC.

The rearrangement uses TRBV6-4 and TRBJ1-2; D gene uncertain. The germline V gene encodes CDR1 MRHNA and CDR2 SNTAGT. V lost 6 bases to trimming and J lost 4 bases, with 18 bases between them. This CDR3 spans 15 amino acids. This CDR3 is CASSGLQRASYGYTF. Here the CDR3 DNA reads TGTGCCAGCAGCGGATTACAGAGAGCAAGCTATGGCTACACCTTC.

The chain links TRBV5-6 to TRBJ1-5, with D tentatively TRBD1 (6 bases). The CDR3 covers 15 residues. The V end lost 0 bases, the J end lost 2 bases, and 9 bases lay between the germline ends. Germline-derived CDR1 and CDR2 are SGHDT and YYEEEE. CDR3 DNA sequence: TGTGCCAGCAGCTTGGGGGCAGGGGGCAATCAGCCCCAGCATTTT. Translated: CASSLGAGGNQPQHF.

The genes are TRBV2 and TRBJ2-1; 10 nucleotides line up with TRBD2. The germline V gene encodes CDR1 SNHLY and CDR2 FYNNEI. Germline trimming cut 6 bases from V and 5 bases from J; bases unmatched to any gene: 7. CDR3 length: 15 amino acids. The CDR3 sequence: CASRESGGAHNEQFF. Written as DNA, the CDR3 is TGTGCCAGCAGGGAAAGCGGGGGGGCCCACAATGAGCAGTTCTTC.